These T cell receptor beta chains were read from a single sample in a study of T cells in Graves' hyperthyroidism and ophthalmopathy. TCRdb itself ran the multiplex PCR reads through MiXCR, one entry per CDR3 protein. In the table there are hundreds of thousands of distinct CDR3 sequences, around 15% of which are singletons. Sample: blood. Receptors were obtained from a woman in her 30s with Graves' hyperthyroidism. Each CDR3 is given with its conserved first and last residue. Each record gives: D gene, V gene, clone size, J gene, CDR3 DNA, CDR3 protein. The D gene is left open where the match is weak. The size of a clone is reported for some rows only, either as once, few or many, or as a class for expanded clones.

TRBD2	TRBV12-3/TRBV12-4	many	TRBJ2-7	TGTGCCAGCAGCCTCCTCGCGGGGGTGTTGGGGGAGCAGTACTTC	CASSLLAGVLGEQYF
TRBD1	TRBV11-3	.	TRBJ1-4	TGTGCCAGCAGCTCCGGGACAGGGGAATACGGAAAACTGTTTTTT	CASSSGTGEYGKLFF
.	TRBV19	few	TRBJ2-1	TGTGCCAGTAAGGCAACGGGCAGCGGATACAATGAGCAGTTCTTC	CASKATGSGYNEQFF
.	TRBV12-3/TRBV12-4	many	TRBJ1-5	TGTGCCAGCAGCCTTAGGGGCAAAGATCAGCCCCAGCATTTT	CASSLRGKDQPQHF
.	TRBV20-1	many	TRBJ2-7	TGCAGTGCTAGGGGCGGGGACTTACCCTACGAGCAGTACTTC	CSARGGDLPYEQYF
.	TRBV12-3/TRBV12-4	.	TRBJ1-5	TGTGCCAGCAGTTTCGTGGGGGAGGATCAGCCCCAGCATTTT	CASSFVGEDQPQHF
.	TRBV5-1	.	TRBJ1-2	TGCGCCAGCAGCTTGGTAGACACCTTATTCGACGGCTACACCTTC	CASSLVDTLFDGYTF
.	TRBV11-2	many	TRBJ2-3	TGTGCCAGCAGCTTAGCTGGAGGGAAGGGTGCAGATACGCAGTATTTT	CASSLAGGKGADTQYF
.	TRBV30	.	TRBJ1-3	TGTGCCTGGAATCGGGGTTTCTTCTCTGGAAACACCATATATTTT	CAWNRGFFSGNTIYF
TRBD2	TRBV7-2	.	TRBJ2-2	TGTGCCAGCACCGTGGGACTAGCGGGGGGCACCGGGGAGCTGTTTTTT	CASTVGLAGGTGELFF
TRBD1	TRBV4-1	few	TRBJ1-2	TGCGCCAGCAGCCAGGTGCCGGGACAGGCGAACTATGGCTACACCTTC	CASSQVPGQANYGYTF
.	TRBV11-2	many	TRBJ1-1	TGTGCCAGCAGCTCCCGTGAAGGGGTGAACACTGAAGCTTTCTTT	CASSSREGVNTEAFF
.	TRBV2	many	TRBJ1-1	TGTGCCAAAAGAGGGGTTCTGGGCCCGAACACTGAAGCTTTCTTT	CAKRGVLGPNTEAFF
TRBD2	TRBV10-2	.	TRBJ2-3	TGCGCCAGCAGTGGGGGCGGGAGAACAGATACGCAGTATTTT	CASSGGGRTDTQYF
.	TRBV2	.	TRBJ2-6	TGTGCCAGCAGTGAACTGGTCTCTGGGGCCAACGTCCTGACTTTC	CASSELVSGANVLTF
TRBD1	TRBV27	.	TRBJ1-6	TGTGCCAGCAGGACAGGGACCTATAATTCACCCCTCCACTTT	CASRTGTYNSPLHF
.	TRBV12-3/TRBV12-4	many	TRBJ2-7	TGTGCCAGCAGTTTGTATAGGGATGCCTACGAGCAGTACTTC	CASSLYRDAYEQYF
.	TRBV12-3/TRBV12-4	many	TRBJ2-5	TGTGCCAGCAGTTTAGCGACCCAAGAGACCCAGTACTTC	CASSLATQETQYF
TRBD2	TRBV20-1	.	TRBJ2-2	TGCAGTGCTATTTCTTCGGCTTCGAAGCGGGAGGAGCTGTTTTTT	CSAISSASKREELFF
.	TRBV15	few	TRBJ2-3	TGTGCCACCAGCAGACTCAAGGGAGGAGATACGCAGTATTTT	CATSRLKGGDTQYF
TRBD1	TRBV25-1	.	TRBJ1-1	TGTGCCAGCACGACAGGGAAGAAGGCTGAAGCTTTCTTT	CASTTGKKAEAFF
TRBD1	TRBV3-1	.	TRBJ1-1	TGTGCCAGCAGCCAAGATTCGGGACAGGGTGAAGCTTTCTTT	CASSQDSGQGEAFF
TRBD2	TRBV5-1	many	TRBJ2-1	TGCGCCAGCAGCTTGGGTGTGCGGGAGGGATTCGATGAGCAGTTCTTC	CASSLGVREGFDEQFF
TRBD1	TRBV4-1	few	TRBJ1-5	TGCGCCAGCAGCCAAGGACAGGGAAGCAATCAGCCCCAGCATTTT	CASSQGQGSNQPQHF
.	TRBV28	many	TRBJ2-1	TGTGCCAGCAGTCCACCCGTTGGACCCTCCCCCCATGAGCAGTTCTTC	CASSPPVGPSPHEQFF
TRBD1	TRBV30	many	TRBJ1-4	TGTGCCTGGAGCGACAGGGTTGGAGAAAAACTGTTTTTT	CAWSDRVGEKLFF
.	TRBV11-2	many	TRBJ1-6	TGTGCCAGCAGCCCCTTTCAAAATTCACCCCTCCACTTT	CASSPFQNSPLHF
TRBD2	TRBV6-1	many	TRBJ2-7	TGTGCCAGCAGTTCCGGGACTAGCGGGAGTAGTAAGGACGAGCAGTACTTC	CASSSGTSGSSKDEQYF
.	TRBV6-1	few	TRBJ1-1	TGTGCCACTTCGTTGAACACTGAAGCTTTCTTT	CATSLNTEAFF
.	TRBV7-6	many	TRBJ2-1	TGTGCCAGCAGCTTATGCCCACCGGGCCATGAGCAGTTCTTC	CASSLCPPGHEQFF
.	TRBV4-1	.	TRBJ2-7	TGCGCCAGCAGCCAAGAACCGTTGGCCTACGAGCAGTACTTC	CASSQEPLAYEQYF
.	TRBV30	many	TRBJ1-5	TGTGCCTGGAGTGTCATAGGGGAGGATCAGCCCCAGCATTTT	CAWSVIGEDQPQHF
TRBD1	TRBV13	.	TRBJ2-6	TGTGCCAGCAGCTTATTGGGGGACAGGTCTCTCTCTGGGGCCAACGTCCTGACTTTC	CASSLLGDRSLSGANVLTF
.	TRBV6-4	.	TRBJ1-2	TGTGCCAGCAGTAGAGGGGCGGACAGCCTCAACTATGGCTACACCTTC	CASSRGADSLNYGYTF
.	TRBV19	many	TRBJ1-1	TGTGCCAGTAGCATTGGGGGGTTGAACACTGAAGCTTTCTTT	CASSIGGLNTEAFF
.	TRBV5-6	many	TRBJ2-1	TGTGCCAGCAGCCCCGGGTTTGGTGACAATGAGCAGTTCTTC	CASSPGFGDNEQFF
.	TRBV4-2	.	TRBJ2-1	TGTGCCAGCAGCCAGCCCCACAATGAGCAGTTCTTC	CASSQPHNEQFF
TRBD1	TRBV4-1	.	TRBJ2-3	TGCGCCAGCAGCTCCTATTCAGGGGGCACCACAGATACGCAGTATTTT	CASSSYSGGTTDTQYF
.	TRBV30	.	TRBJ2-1	TGTGCCTGGAGTCCACCCCAGGGACAACAGCAGTTCTTC	CAWSPPQGQQQFF
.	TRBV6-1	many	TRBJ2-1	TGTGCCAGCCTTACACAATACTCCTACAATGAGCAGTTCTTC	CASLTQYSYNEQFF
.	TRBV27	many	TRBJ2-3	TGTGCCAGCAGTTCCCTAAACACAGATACGCAGTATTTT	CASSSLNTDTQYF
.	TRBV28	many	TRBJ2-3	TGTGCCAGCACCTCGAGCGTGAATACGCAGTATTTT	CASTSSVNTQYF
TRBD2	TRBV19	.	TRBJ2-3	TGTGCCAGTAGGTTAGCGGGAGGCGGCACAGATACGCAGTATTTT	CASRLAGGGTDTQYF
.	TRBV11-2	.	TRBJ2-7	TGTGCCAGCAGCTCCTATGCCACCGCCGGGGGCTTTGATGAGCAGTACTTC	CASSSYATAGGFDEQYF
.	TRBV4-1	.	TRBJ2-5	TGCGCCAGCAGCCCGGTGTCAGAGGGAGAGACCCAGTACTTC	CASSPVSEGETQYF